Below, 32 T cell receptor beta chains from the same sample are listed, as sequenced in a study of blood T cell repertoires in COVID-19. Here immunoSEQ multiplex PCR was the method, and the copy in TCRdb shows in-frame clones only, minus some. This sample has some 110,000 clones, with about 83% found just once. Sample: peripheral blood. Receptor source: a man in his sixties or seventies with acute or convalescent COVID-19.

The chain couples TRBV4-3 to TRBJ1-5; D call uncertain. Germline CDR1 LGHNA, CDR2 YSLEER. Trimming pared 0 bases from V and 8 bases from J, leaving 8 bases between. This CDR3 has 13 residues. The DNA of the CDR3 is TGCGCCAGCAGCCAAGATCTTCAGAAGCCCCAGCATTTT. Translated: CASSQDLQKPQHF.

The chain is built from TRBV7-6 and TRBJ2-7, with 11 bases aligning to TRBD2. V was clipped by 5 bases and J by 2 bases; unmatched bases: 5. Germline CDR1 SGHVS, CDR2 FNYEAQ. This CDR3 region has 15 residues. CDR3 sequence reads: CASSATTSGAYEQYF. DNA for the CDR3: TGTGCCAGCAGCGCCACGACTAGCGGGGCCTACGAGCAGTACTTC.

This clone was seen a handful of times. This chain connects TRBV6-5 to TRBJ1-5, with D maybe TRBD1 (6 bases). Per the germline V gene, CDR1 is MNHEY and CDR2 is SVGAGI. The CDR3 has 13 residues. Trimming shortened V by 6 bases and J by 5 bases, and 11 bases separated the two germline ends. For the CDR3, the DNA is TGTGCCAGCAGGCAGGGGAACCATCAGCCCCAGCATTTT. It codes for CASRQGNHQPQHF.

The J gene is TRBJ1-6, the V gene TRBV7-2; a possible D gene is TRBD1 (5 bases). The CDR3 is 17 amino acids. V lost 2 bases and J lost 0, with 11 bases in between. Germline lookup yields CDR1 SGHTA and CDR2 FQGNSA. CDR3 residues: CASSLSGGGSYNSPLHF. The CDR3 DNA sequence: TGTGCCAGCAGCTTATCCGGGGGGGGCTCCTATAATTCACCCCTCCACTTT.

The CDR3 is CASSPRTGVNEQYF. CDR3 coding DNA: TGTGCCAGCAGCCCACGGACAGGGGTGAATGAGCAGTACTTC. V and J are TRBV9 and TRBJ2-7, with 9 bases matching TRBD1. V shed 4 bases and J 7 bases; nucleotides not matched to a gene: 9. The CDR3 covers 14 residues. CDR1 and CDR2 from the germline V gene are SGDLS and YYNGEE.

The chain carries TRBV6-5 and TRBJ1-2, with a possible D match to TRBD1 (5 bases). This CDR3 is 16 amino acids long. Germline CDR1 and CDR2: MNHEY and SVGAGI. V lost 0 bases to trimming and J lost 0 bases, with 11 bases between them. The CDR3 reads CASSYSMGGANYGYTF. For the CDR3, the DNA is TGTGCCAGCAGTTACTCGATGGGGGGGGCTAACTATGGCTACACCTTC.

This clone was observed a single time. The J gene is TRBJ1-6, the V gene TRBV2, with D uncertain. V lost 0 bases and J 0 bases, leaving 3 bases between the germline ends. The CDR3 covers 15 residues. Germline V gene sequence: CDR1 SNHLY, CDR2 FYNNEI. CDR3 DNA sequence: TGTGCCAGCAGTGAAGCCAGCTCCTATAATTCACCCCTCCACTTT. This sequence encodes CASSEASSYNSPLHF.

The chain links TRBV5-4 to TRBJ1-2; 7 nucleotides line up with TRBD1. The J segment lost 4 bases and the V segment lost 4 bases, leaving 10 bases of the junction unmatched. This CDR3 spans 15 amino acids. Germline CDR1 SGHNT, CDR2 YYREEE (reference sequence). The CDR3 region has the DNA TGTGCCAGCAGCCTTGGGACAGTCTCGCGCTATGGCTACACCTTC. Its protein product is CASSLGTVSRYGYTF.

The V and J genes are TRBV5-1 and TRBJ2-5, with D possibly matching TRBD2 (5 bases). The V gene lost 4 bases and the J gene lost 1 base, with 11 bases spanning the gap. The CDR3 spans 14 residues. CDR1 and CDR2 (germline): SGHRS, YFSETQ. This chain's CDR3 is CASSVTGIQETQYF. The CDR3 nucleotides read TGCGCCAGCAGCGTAACCGGGATCCAAGAGACCCAGTACTTC.

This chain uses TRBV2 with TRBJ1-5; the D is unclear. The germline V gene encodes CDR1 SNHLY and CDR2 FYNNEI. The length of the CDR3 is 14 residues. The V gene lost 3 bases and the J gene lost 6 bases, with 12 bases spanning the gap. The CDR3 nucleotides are TGTGCCAGCAGTGAGGATTGGGCAGTTCAGCCCCAGCATTTT. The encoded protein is CASSEDWAVQPQHF.

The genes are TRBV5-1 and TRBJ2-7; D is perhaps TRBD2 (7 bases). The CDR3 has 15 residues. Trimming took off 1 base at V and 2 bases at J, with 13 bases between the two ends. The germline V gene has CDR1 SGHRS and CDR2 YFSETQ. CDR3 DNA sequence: TGCGCCAGCAGCTTGATGGGGGGGCTCACCTACGAGCAGTACTTC. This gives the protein CASSLMGGLTYEQYF.

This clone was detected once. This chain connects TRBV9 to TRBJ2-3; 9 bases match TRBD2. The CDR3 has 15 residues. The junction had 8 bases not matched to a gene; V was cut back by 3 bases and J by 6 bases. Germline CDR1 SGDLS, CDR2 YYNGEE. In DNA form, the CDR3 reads TGTGCCAGCAGCGGACCTAGCGGGGCCGGTGATACGCAGTATTTT. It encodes CASSGPSGAGDTQYF.

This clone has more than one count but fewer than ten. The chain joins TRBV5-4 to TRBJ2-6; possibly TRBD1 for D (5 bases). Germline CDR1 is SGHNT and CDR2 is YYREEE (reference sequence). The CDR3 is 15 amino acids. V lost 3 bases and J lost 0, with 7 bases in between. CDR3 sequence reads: CASSSQGSGANVLTF. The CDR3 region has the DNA TGTGCCAGCAGCTCGCAGGGCTCTGGGGCCAACGTCCTGACTTTC. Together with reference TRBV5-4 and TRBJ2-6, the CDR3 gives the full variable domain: ETGVTQSPTHLIKTRGQQVTLRCSSQSGHNTVSWYQQALGQGPQFIFQYYREEENGRGNFPPRFSGLQFPNYSSELNVNALELDDSALYLCASSSQGSGANVLTFGAGSRLTVL.

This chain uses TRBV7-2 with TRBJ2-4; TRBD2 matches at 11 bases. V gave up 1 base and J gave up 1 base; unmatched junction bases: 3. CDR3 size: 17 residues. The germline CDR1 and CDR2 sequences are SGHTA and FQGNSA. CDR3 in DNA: TGTGCCAGCAGCTTAGTGGGACTAGCGGACGCCAAAAACATTCAGTACTTC. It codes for CASSLVGLADAKNIQYF.

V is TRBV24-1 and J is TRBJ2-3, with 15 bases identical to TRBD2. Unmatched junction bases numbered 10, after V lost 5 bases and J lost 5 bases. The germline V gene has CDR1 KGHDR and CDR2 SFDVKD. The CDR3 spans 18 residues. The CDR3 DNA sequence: TGTGCCACCAGTGGTGGGCCGGGACTAGCGGGAGGAATAGATACGCAGTATTTT. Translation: CATSGGPGLAGGIDTQYF.

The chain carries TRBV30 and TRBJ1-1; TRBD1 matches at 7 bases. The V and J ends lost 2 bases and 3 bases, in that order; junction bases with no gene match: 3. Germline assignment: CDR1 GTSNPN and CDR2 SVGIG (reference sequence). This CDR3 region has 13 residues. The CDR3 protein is CAWSIDRDTEAFF. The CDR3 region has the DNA TGTGCCTGGAGTATCGACAGGGACACTGAAGCTTTCTTT.

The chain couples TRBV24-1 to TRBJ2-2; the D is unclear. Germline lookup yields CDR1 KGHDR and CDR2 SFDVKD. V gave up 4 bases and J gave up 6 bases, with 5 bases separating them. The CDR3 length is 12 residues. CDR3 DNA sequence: TGTGCCACCAGTGAGAGATCCGGGGAGCTGTTTTTT. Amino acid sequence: CATSERSGELFF.

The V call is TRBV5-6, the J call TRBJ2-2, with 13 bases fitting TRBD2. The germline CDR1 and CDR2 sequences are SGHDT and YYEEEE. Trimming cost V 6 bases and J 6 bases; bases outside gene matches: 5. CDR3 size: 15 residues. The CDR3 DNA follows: TGTGCCAGCAACCTTGGACTAGCGGGAGCCGGGGAGCTGTTTTTT. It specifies CASNLGLAGAGELFF.

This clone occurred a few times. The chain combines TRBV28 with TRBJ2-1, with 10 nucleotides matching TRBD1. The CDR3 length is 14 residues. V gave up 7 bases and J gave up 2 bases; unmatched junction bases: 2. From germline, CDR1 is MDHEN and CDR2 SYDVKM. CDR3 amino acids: CASKGQGTYNEQFF. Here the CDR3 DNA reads TGTGCCAGCAAGGGACAGGGGACCTACAATGAGCAGTTCTTC.

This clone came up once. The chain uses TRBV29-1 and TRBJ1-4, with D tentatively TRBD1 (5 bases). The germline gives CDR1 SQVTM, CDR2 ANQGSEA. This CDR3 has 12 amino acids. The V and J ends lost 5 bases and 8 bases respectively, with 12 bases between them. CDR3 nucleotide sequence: TGCAGCGTTCCCGGGGGTGGGGAAAAACTGTTTTTT. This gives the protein CSVPGGGEKLFF.

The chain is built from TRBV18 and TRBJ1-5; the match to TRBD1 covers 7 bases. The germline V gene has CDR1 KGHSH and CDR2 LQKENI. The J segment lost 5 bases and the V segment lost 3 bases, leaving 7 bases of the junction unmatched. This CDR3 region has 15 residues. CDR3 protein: CASSPRQGMDQPQHF. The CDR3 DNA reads TGTGCCAGCTCACCCAGACAGGGCATGGATCAGCCCCAGCATTTT.

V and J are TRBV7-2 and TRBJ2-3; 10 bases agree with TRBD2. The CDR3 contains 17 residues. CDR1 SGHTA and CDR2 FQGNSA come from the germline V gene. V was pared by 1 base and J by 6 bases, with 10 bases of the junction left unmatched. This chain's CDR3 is CASSLVLAGSPMDTQYF. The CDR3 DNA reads TGTGCCAGCAGCTTAGTACTAGCGGGATCACCGATGGATACGCAGTATTTT.

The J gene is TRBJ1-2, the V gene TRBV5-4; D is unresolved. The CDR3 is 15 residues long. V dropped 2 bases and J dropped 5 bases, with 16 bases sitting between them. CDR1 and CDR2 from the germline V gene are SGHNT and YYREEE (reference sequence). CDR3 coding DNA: TGTGCCAGCAGCTTAGACGGGTCCCCGGGGTATGGCTACACCTTC. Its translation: CASSLDGSPGYGYTF.

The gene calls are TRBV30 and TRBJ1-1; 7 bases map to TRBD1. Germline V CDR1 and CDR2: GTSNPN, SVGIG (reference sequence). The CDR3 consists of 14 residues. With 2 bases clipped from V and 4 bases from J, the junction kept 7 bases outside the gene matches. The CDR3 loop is CAWSFGDRVTEAFF. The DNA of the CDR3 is TGTGCCTGGAGTTTCGGGGACAGAGTCACTGAAGCTTTCTTT.

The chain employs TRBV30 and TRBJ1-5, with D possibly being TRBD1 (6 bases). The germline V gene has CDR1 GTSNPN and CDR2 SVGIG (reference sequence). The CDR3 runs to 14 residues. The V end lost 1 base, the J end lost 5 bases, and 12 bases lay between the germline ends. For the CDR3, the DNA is TGTGCCTGGAGTGCAGGACAGTCTTATCAGCCCCAGCATTTT. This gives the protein CAWSAGQSYQPQHF.

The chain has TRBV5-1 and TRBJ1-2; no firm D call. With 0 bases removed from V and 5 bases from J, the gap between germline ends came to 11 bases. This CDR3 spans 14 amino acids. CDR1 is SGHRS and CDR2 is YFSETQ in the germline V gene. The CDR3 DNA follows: TGCGCCAGCAGCTTGGGAGTTGGAGGGTATGGCTACACCTTC. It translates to CASSLGVGGYGYTF. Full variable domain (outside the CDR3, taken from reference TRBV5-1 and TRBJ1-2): KAGVTQTPRYLIKTRGQQVTLSCSPISGHRSVSWYQQTPGQGLQFLFEYFSETQRNKGNFPGRFSGRQFSNSRSEMNVSTLELGDSALYLCASSLGVGGYGYTFGSGTRLTVV.

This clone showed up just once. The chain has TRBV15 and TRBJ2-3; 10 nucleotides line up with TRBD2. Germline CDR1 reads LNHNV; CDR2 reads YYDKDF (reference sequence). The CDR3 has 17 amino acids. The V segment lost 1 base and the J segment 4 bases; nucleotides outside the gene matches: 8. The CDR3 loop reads CATSRGLASGRPDTQYF. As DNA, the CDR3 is TGTGCCACCAGCAGAGGTTTAGCTAGCGGGAGACCAGATACGCAGTATTTT.

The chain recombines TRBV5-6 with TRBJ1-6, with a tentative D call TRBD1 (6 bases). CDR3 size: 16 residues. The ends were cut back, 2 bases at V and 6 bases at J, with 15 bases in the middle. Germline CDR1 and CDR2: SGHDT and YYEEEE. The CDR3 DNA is TGTGCCAGCAGCTTCGGGTACAGGGCCGGTAATTCACCCCTCCACTTT. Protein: CASSFGYRAGNSPLHF.

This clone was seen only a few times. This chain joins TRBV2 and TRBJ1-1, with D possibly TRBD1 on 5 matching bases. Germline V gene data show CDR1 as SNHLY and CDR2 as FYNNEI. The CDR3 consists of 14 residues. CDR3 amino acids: CVERGRGMNTEAFF. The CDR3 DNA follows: TGTGTCGAACGGGGACGGGGGATGAACACTGAAGCTTTCTTT.

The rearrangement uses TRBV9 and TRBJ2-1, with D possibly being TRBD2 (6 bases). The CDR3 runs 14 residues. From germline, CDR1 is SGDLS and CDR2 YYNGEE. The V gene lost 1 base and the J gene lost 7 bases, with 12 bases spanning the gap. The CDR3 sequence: CASSVTGAGNEQFF. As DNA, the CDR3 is TGTGCCAGCAGCGTAACGGGAGCGGGTAATGAGCAGTTCTTC.

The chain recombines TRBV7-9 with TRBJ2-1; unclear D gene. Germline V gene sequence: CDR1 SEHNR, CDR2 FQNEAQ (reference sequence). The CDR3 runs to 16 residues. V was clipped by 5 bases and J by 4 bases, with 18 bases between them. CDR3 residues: CASSHVKQPLYNEQFF. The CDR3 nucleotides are TGTGCCAGCAGCCATGTAAAACAGCCTTTATACAATGAGCAGTTCTTC.

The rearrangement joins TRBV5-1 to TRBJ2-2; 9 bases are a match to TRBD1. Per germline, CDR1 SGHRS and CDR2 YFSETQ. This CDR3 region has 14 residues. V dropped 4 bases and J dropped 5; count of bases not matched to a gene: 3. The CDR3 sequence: CASSTGQGTGELFF. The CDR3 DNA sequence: TGCGCCAGCAGCACCGGACAGGGGACCGGGGAGCTGTTTTTT. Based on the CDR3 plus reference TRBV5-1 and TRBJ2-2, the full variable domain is KAGVTQTPRYLIKTRGQQVTLSCSPISGHRSVSWYQQTPGQGLQFLFEYFSETQRNKGNFPGRFSGRQFSNSRSEMNVSTLELGDSALYLCASSTGQGTGELFFGEGSRLTVL.